This T cell receptor (beta chain) was identified in a study of T cell repertoires in cytomegalovirus infection. The overall study: Signatures in public TCR beta sequences pointed to both CMV infection and matching HLA type. Notes on the study in general: Based on cumulative public TCR beta family frequency, carriers of CMV plus the relevant HLA were identified. The ex vivo response was dominated by HLA-C-restricted CMV-specific TCR beta clonotypes.

From the reads, TCRdb called clonotypes with MiXCR, one entry per CDR3 protein. Seen here are around 330,000 distinct CDR3 sequences, roughly 16% observed once, and the top ten hold about 12%. To note about this clonotype: Its target is not known.

The clonotype was recovered from a human donor in good health (CMV status not recorded). Some clones in this sample may be carry-over from other donors' samples. The material sequenced was PBMCs.

The CDR3 DNA reads TGTGCCAGCAGTTACCCGAGACTAGCGGGGTTTAATGAGCAGTTCTTC. Protein: CASSYPRLAGFNEQFF. The chain links TRBV6-2 or TRBV6-3 to TRBJ2-1, with 11 positions matching TRBD2. The junction had 7 bases not matched to a gene; V was cut back by 2 bases and J by 7 bases. Germline-derived CDR1 and CDR2 are MNHEY and SVGEGT. This CDR3 spans 16 amino acids.